This passage covers 6 T cell receptor beta chains from one sample sequenced in a study of PD-1 blockade in classical Hodgkin lymphoma. Measured with immunoSEQ multiplex PCR; TCRdb has only the in-frame clones, and not every one. The sample lists nearly 55,000 clones, over 75% occurring once. Every patient experienced relapse after autologous stem cell transplantation, and brentuximab vedotin exposure varied. Sample: peripheral blood mononuclear cells (PBMCs), taken at baseline. The source is a human donor with classical Hodgkin lymphoma.

The V gene is TRBV6-5, the J gene TRBJ1-5; D gene ambiguous. This CDR3 has 15 residues. The ends were cut back, 5 bases at V and 2 bases at J, with 13 bases in the middle. Germline values: CDR1 MNHEY, CDR2 SVGAGI. CDR3 residues: CASSTTGPRNQPQHF. As DNA, the CDR3 is TGTGCCAGCAGTACCACCGGGCCTCGCAATCAGCCCCAGCATTTT.

The chain carries TRBV4-1 and TRBJ2-7; D not resolved. Germline values: CDR1 MGHRA, CDR2 YSYEKL. V was cut by 8 bases and J by 0 bases, with 17 bases left in between. CDR3 length: 15 residues. In DNA form, the CDR3 reads TGCGCCAGCGGAGCCCTACCGGAGAGCTCCTACGAGCAGTACTTC. The encoded protein is CASGALPESSYEQYF.

The chain employs TRBV6-1 and TRBJ1-4; D unclear. Deletions cut 4 bases from V and 0 bases from J, with 12 bases between. This CDR3 contains 16 residues. CDR1 is MNHNS, CDR2 SASEGT, per germline. Here the CDR3 reads CASSGSGFATNEKLFF. The CDR3 DNA is TGTGCCAGCAGTGGATCTGGGTTTGCAACTAATGAAAAACTGTTTTTT.

The chain couples TRBV11-3 to TRBJ2-3; 8 positions agree with TRBD1. CDR1 is SGHNT and CDR2 is YENEEA in the germline V gene. With 4 bases clipped from V and 9 bases from J, the junction kept 6 bases outside the gene matches. This CDR3 has 13 amino acids. The CDR3 sequence is CASSSTRQGTQYF. DNA of the CDR3: TGTGCCAGCAGCTCCACACGACAGGGGACGCAGTATTTT.

This chain joins TRBV4-3 and TRBJ2-2; the match to TRBD2 covers 14 bases. The junction had 1 base not matched to a gene; V was cut back by 4 bases and J by 0 bases. The CDR3 length is 17 residues. The V gene's germline CDR1 is LGHNA and CDR2 YSLEER. The CDR3 nucleotides are TGCGCCAGCAGCCCGGGACTAGCGGGGGCGAACACCGGGGAGCTGTTTTTT. Protein sequence: CASSPGLAGANTGELFF.

The chain links TRBV27 to TRBJ1-1, with D possibly matching TRBD1 (6 bases). The V and J ends lost 2 bases and 4 bases respectively, with 11 bases between them. CDR1 is MNHEY and CDR2 is SMNVEV in the germline V gene (reference sequence). The CDR3 length is 14 residues. The CDR3 coding sequence is TGTGCCAGCAGTTTAAACAGGGCGGTCACTGAAGCTTTCTTT. The encoded protein is CASSLNRAVTEAFF.